This T cell receptor (beta chain) was obtained from a study of T cell responses to AZD1222 COVID-19 vaccine. Study-level findings and limits: Possibly, clonal diversity was underestimated; donors were largely white British and included more females. Just 5 to 7 AZD1222 recipients tested seropositive at baseline.

To note about this clone: As yet, its antigen is unknown.

This CDR3 has 11 amino acids. CDR1 and CDR2 from the germline V gene are LNHDA and SQIVND (reference sequence). Clones were read by immunoSEQ multiplex PCR, and TCRdb kept only the in-frame ones, dropping some. The repertoire holds more than 75,000 clones, approximately 91% seen once, with about 7.5% in the top ten. This receptor was taken from an adult in good health. This chain connects TRBV19 to TRBJ2-7; 7 positions agree with TRBD1. Specimen: peripheral blood, collected on day 0 of AZD1222 vaccination. The CDR3 loop is CASGQTYEQYF. The CDR3 DNA is TGTGCTTCGGGACAGACCTACGAGCAGTACTTC.